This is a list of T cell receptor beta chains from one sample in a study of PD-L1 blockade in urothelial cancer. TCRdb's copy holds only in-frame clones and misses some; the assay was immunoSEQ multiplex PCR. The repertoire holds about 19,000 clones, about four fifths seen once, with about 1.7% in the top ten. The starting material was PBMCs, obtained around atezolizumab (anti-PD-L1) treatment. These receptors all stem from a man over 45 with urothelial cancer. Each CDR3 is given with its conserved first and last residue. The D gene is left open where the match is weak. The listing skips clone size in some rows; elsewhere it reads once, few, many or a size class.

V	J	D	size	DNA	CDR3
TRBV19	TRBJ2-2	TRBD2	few	TGTGCCAGTAGTAGGGTAGCGGGACGGTGGAGCGGGGAGCTGTTTTTT	CASSRVAGRWSGELFF
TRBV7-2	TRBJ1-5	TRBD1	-	TGTGCCAGCAGCCGGGACAGCGTCAATCAGCCCCAGCATTTT	CASSRDSVNQPQHF
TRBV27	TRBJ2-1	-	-	TGTGCCAGCAGTTTATATCCGGGGGACGAGCAGTTCTTC	CASSLYPGDEQFF
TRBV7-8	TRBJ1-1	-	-	TGTGCCAGCAGCCGCGGGAGGGAGGAGCGCCTTGAAGCTTTCTTT	CASSRGREERLEAFF
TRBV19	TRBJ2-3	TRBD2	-	TGTGCCAGTAGCAGACTAGCGGCCCTCACAGATACGCAGTATTTT	CASSRLAALTDTQYF
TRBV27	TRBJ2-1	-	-	TGTGCCAGCAGTTTCGGCTCCTACAATGAGCAGTTCTTC	CASSFGSYNEQFF
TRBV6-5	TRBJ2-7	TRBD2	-	TGTGCCAGCAGTTACTCTCCGGGAGGCCACGAGCAGTACTTC	CASSYSPGGHEQYF
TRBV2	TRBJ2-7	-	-	TGTGCCAGCACAAGAGAGGTAATGTCCTACGAGCAGTACTTC	CASTREVMSYEQYF
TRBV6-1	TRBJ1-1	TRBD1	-	TGTGCCAGCAGTATACAGGGGGCCGGAGCTGAAGCTTTCTTT	CASSIQGAGAEAFF
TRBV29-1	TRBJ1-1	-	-	TGCAGCGTTGAAATACCGGCGGGGAACACTGAAGCTTTCTTT	CSVEIPAGNTEAFF
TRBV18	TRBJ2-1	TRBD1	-	TGTGCCAGCTCAGCTACAGGGGGAAATGAGCAGTTCTTC	CASSATGGNEQFF
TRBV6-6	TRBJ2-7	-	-	TGTGCCAGCAGTTACTCGGAGTTGGAGCAGTACTTC	CASSYSELEQYF
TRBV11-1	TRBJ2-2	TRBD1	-	TGTGCCAGCAGCTCCCTGGACAGGGCCTCGAACACCGGGGAGCTGTTTTTT	CASSSLDRASNTGELFF
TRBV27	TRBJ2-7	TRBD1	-	TGTGCCAGCAGGCCGGGACAGTCCCTACGGGGGCAGTACTTC	CASRPGQSLRGQYF
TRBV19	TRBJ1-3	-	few	TGTGCCAGTAGTATAGTGAGGCCAACGGGAAACACCATATATTTT	CASSIVRPTGNTIYF
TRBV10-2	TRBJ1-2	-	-	TGCGCCAGCAGTGAGTCCCGGGAATTATATTATGGCTACACCTTC	CASSESRELYYGYTF
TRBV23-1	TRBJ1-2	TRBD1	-	TGCGCCAGCATCCACAGGGGGCTTGGGTATGGCTACACCTTC	CASIHRGLGYGYTF
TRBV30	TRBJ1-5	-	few	TGTGCCTGGAGTGTCGAGGGAAAGCAGCCCCAGCATTTT	CAWSVEGKQPQHF
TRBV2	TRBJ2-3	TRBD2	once	TGTGCCAGCGTGAGCGGGAGGAACACAGATACGCAGTATTTT	CASVSGRNTDTQYF
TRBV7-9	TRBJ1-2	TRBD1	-	TGTGCCAGCAGCCCTCGGACAGGGATTAACTATGGCTACACCTTC	CASSPRTGINYGYTF
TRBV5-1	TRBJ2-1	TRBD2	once	TGCGCCAGCAGCTTGTTCGGGGGGGCGGTCTCCTACAATGAGCAGTTCTTC	CASSLFGGAVSYNEQFF
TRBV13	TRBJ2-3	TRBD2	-	TGTGCCAGCAGCTTACCGGGAGGGCACACAGATACGCAGTATTTT	CASSLPGGHTDTQYF
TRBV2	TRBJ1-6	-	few	TGTGCCAGCAGTGAACGGGACTCCCAGACCCCCCTCCACTTT	CASSERDSQTPLHF
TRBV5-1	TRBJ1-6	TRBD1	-	TGCGCCAGCAGCTTGGGGCAGGGGGGAATCTATAATTCACCCCTCCACTTT	CASSLGQGGIYNSPLHF
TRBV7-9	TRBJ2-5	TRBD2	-	TGTGCCAGCAGCTTCGGTCTAGCGGGAACTAATCAGGAGACCCAGTACTTC	CASSFGLAGTNQETQYF
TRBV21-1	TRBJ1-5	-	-	TGTGCCAGCAGCACAGGCTGTGGCAATCAGCCCCAGCATTTT	CASSTGCGNQPQHF
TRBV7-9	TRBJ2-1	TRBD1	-	TGTGCCAGCAGCTTAGGAGCCAGGGACAGTGAGCAGTTCTTC	CASSLGARDSEQFF
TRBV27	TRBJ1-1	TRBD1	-	TGTGCCAGCAAGAGACAGGGGCAGAACACTGAAGCTTTCTTT	CASKRQGQNTEAFF
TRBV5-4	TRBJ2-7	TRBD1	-	TGTGCCAGCAGCCCCGCCGGGACAGCTTCCTACGAGCAGTACTTC	CASSPAGTASYEQYF